The following is a T cell receptor (beta chain) sequence with its context. This sample is drawn from a study of PD-L1 blockade in urothelial cancer. Whole-study context: About 85% of the roughly 29 patients were men whose urothelial cancer was bladder-origin. In terms of prior chemotherapy, patients had received 0 to 3 regimens. Researchers looked at the blood 3 weeks (second dose) and 6 weeks after treatment began.

Produced via immunoSEQ multiplex PCR; TCRdb's table is partial and in-frame only. The table shows some 50,000 clones, with around 82% occurring only once. V shed 5 bases and J 5 bases; nucleotides not matched to a gene: 8. CDR1 is KGHSH, CDR2 LQKENI, per germline. The CDR3 totals 16 residues. Time point specified: peripheral blood 6 weeks after treatment start. The source was PBMCs, collected around atezolizumab (anti-PD-L1) treatment. This chain connects TRBV18 to TRBJ2-1, with TRBD2 matching 11 bases. The TCR originated in a man between 50 and 59 years old with urothelial cancer. CDR3 coding DNA: TGTGCCAGCTCAAGAATAGGGACTAGCGGAGACAATGAGCAGTTCTTC. Protein sequence: CASSRIGTSGDNEQFF.